This TCR beta chain was captured by sequencing in a study of blood T cell repertoires in COVID-19. Profiling relied on immunoSEQ multiplex PCR, and the TCRdb table lists in-frame clones only, not all of them. The sample lists about 280,000 clones, 88% seen once, with around 11% in the top ten. The sequenced material came from peripheral blood. This clonotype originated in a woman in her thirties with COVID-19, enrolled during active disease.

DNA for the CDR3: TGTGCCAGTAGTATAACCGGGACTACTGACACAGATACGCAGTATTTT. Translated, it gives CASSITGTTDTDTQYF. The chain links TRBV19 to TRBJ2-3, with 7 bases that match TRBD2. Germline values: CDR1 LNHDA, CDR2 SQIVND (reference sequence). The CDR3 is made up of 16 amino acids. With 2 bases clipped from V and 2 bases from J, the junction kept 7 bases outside the gene matches.